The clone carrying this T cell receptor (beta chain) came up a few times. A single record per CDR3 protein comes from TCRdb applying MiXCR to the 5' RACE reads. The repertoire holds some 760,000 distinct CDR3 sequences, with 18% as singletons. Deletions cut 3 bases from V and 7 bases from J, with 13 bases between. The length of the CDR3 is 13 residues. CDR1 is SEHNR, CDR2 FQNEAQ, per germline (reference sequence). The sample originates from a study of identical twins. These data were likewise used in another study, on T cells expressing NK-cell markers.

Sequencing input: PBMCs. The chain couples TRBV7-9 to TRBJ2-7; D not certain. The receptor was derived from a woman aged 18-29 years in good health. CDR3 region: CASSLGQTREQYF. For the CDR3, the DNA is TGTGCCAGCAGCTTGGGCCAGACCCGGGAGCAGTACTTC. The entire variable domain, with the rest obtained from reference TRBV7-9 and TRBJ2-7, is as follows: DTGVSQNPRHKITKRGQNVTFRCDPISEHNRLYWYRQTLGQGPEFLTYFQNEAQLEKSRLLSDRFSAERPKGSFSTLEIQRTEQGDSAMYLCASSLGQTREQYFGPGTRLTVT.